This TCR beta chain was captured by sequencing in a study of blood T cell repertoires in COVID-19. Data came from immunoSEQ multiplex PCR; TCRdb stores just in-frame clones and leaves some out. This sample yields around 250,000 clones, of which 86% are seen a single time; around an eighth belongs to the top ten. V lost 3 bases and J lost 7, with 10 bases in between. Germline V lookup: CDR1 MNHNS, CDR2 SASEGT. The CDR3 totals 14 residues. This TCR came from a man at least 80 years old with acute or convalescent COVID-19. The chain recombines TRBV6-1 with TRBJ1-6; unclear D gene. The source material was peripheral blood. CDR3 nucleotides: TGTGCCAGCAGTGAGTTGCTATTGAATTCACCCCTCCACTTT. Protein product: CASSELLLNSPLHF.